The 5 T cell receptor beta chains below were found in one sample sequenced in a study of blood T cell repertoires in COVID-19. The data were produced by immunoSEQ multiplex PCR, yet TCRdb's version contains in-frame clones alone and is incomplete. The repertoire consists of around 200,000 clones, with approximately 87% occurring once and the leading ten covering approximately 6.2%. The sequenced sample was peripheral blood. These receptors came from a man aged 60 to 69 who had recovered from COVID-19.

V gene TRBV5-1 combines with J gene TRBJ2-2; 10 nucleotides align to TRBD1. This CDR3 contains 15 residues. J was trimmed by 4 bases and V by 5 bases; bases with no gene match: 5. Looked up from germline, CDR1 is SGHRS and CDR2 is YFSETQ. CDR3 in amino acids: CASSRQGAFTGELFF. The CDR3 nucleotides are TGCGCCAGCAGTAGACAGGGGGCTTTCACCGGGGAGCTGTTTTTT.

This chain uses TRBV6-5 with TRBJ1-2, with 7 bases matching TRBD1. The CDR3 sequence is 14 residues long. J lost 6 bases, V lost 6 bases, and 10 bases had no gene match. Germline assignment: CDR1 MNHEY and CDR2 SVGAGI. The CDR3, as DNA: TGTGCCAGCAGAAACTACGACAGGGACGATGGCTACACCTTC. It codes for CASRNYDRDDGYTF.

CDR3 in amino acids: CASSTGTGKEKLFF. The CDR3 DNA follows: TGTGCCAGCAGTACCGGGACAGGGAAAGAAAAACTGTTTTTT. V usage is TRBV6-6 and J usage is TRBJ1-4; 9 bases match TRBD1. The CDR3 spans 14 residues. CDR1 and CDR2 (germline): MNHNY, SVGAGI (reference sequence). V shed 5 bases, J shed 8 bases, and the junction held 6 bases outside the gene matches.

This clone has a handful of counts. V usage is TRBV11-2 and J usage is TRBJ1-3; a possible D gene is TRBD1 (6 bases). Trimming left V 0 bases short and J 4 bases short, with 10 bases between. Germline V CDR1 and CDR2: SGHAT, FQNNGV. The length of the CDR3 is 15 residues. The chain's CDR3 is CASSLDRGRGNTIYF. CDR3 nucleotides: TGTGCCAGCAGCTTAGACAGGGGAAGGGGAAACACCATATATTTT.

The rearrangement uses TRBV28 and TRBJ2-7; 12 nucleotides line up with TRBD1. Trimming cost V 4 bases and J 5 bases; bases outside gene matches: 3. Germline lookup yields CDR1 MDHEN and CDR2 SYDVKM. The CDR3 runs to 14 residues. CDR3 in DNA: TGTGCCAGCAGTTCGGGACAGGGGGCTGACGAGCAGTACTTC. Protein product: CASSSGQGADEQYF. Complete variable domain (other parts from reference TRBV28 and TRBJ2-7): DVKVTQSSRYLVKRTGEKVFLECVQDMDHENMFWYRQDPGLGLRLIYFSYDVKMKEKGDIPEGYSVSREKKERFSLILESASTNQTSMYLCASSSGQGADEQYFGPGTRLTVT.